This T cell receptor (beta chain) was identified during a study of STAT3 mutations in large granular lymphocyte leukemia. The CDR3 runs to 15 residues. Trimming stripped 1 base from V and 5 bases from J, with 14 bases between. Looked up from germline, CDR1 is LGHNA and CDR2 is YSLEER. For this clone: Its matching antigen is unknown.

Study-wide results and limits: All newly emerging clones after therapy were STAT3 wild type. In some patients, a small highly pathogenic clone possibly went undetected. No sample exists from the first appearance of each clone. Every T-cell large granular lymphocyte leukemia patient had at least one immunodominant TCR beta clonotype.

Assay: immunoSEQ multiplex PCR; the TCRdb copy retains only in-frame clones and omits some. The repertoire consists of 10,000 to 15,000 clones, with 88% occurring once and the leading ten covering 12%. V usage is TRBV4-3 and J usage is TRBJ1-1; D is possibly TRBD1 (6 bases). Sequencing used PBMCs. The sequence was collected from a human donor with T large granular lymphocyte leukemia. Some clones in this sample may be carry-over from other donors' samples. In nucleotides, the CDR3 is TGCGCCAGCAGCCAAGGGGGGCGAGGGGGGACTGAAGCTTTCTTT. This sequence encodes CASSQGGRGGTEAFF.